Sequencing of this TCR beta chain was carried out in a study of blood T cell repertoires in COVID-19. Study information: Some COVID-19 samples were acute and others convalescent; all came from the United States, Italy and Spain.

J was trimmed by 10 bases and V by 0 bases; bases with no gene match: 3. CDR1 and CDR2 from the germline V gene are SGHNT and YENEEA. This CDR3 contains 13 residues. Per the original data handling: Estimates of nucleated cell counts were drawn from the amplification of reference gene primers. TCRdb's copy holds only in-frame clones and misses some; the assay was immunoSEQ multiplex PCR. V and J calls and clone size follow that table, whereas D and trimming were derived from the DNA. Among roughly 140,000 clones listed, around 80% were seen once. The chain couples TRBV11-3 to TRBJ2-1; 7 bases are a match to TRBD2. The sample was peripheral blood. The TCR originated in a woman aged 50 to 60 with acute or convalescent COVID-19. CDR3 DNA sequence: TGTGCCAGCAGCTTAGATGGAGCGGGGGAGCAGTTCTTC. It is translated as CASSLDGAGEQFF. The complete variable domain, with remaining parts taken from reference TRBV11-3 and TRBJ2-1, reads EAGVVQSPRYKIIEKKQPVAFWCNPISGHNTLYWYLQNLGQGPELLIRYENEEAVDDSQLPKDRFSAERLKGVDSTLKIQPAELGDSAVYLCASSLDGAGEQFFGPGTRLTVL.